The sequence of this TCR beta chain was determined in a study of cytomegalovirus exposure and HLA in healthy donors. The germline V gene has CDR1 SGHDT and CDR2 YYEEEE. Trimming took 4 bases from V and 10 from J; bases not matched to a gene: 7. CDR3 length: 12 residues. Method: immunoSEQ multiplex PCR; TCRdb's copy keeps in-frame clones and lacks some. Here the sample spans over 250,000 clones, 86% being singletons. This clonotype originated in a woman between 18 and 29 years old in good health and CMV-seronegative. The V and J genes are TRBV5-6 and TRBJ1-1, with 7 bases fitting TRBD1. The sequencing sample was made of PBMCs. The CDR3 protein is CASSPRGAAAFF. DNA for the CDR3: TGTGCCAGCAGCCCCAGGGGGGCTGCAGCTTTCTTT.